Sequencing of this T cell receptor beta chain was carried out in a study of blood T cell repertoires in COVID-19. The CDR3 sequence is 15 residues long. The ends lost 2 bases at V and 5 bases at J; junction bases unmatched: 5. Germline V gene data show CDR1 as MNHEY and CDR2 as SMNVEV (reference sequence). Participants' own reports of clinical history determined their cohort assignment. Repertoires were generated with immunoSEQ multiplex PCR, while TCRdb's copy carries only in-frame clones and drops some. The table has roughly 260,000 clones, around four fifths seen once; the top ten hold 3.6%. The source material was PBMCs or T cells enriched from blood (not recorded which). The TCR originated in a woman in her 40s who had been exposed to COVID-19. The chain recombines TRBV27 with TRBJ2-2; 7 nucleotides align to TRBD2. The CDR3 spells CASSLSQGGTGELFF. CDR3 bases: TGTGCCAGCAGTTTAAGTCAGGGAGGGACCGGGGAGCTGTTTTTT.